What follows describes a single TCR beta chain. Generated by immunoSEQ multiplex PCR, the TCRdb table keeps only in-frame clones and is missing some. The sample lists tens of thousands of clones, over 75% occurring once. The data were obtained in a study of cytomegalovirus exposure and HLA in healthy donors. Overall study: The roughly 110 validation repertoires used the same platform as the approximately 670 first-cohort repertoires (as reported by a later analysis).

This CDR3 comprises 14 residues. The V gene's germline CDR1 is LNHDA and CDR2 SQIVND (reference sequence). The V end was cut by 3 bases, the J end by 0 bases, with 6 bases between. V gene TRBV19 combines with J gene TRBJ1-3; D perhaps matches TRBD1 (5 bases). This clonotype was obtained from a woman in her twenties or thirties in good health and CMV-seronegative. Sequenced sample: PBMCs. This CDR3 is CASSMGGSGNTIYF. The CDR3 nucleotides read TGTGCCAGTAGTATGGGGGGCTCTGGAAACACCATATATTTT.